Here is one TCR beta chain with its context. This sample was included in a study of blood T cell repertoires in COVID-19. Study at large: The cDNA or gDNA used as material had been derived from T cells, B-cell-depleted T cells, or PBMCs.

Here immunoSEQ multiplex PCR was the method, and the copy in TCRdb shows in-frame clones only, minus some. The repertoire holds 45,000 to 60,000 clones, 82% seen once, with around 8.2% in the top ten. Material: peripheral blood. This TCR was sampled from a woman of 80 years or more with acute or convalescent COVID-19.

In DNA form, the CDR3 reads TGTGCCAGCAGTAAGAACAGGGGCAATCAGCCCCAGCATTTT. This sequence encodes CASSKNRGNQPQHF. The chain combines TRBV6-5 with TRBJ1-5, with D tentatively TRBD1 (6 bases). The CDR3 has 14 amino acids. Trimming shortened V by 5 bases and J by 2 bases, and 10 bases separated the two germline ends. In germline, CDR1 is MNHEY, CDR2 SVGAGI.